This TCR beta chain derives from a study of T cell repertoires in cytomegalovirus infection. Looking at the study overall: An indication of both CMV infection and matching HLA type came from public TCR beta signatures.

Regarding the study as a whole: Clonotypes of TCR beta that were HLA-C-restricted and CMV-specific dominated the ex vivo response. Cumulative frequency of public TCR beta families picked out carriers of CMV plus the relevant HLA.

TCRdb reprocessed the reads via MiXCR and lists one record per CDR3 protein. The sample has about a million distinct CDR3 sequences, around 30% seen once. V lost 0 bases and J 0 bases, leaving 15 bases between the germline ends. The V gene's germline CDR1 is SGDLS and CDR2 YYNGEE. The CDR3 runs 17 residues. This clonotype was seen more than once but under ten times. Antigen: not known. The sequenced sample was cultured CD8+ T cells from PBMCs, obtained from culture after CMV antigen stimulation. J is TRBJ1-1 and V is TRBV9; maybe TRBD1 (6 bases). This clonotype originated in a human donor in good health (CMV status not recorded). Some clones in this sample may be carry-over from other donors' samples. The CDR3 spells CASSVARAGALNTEAFF. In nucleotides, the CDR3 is TGTGCCAGCAGCGTAGCTCGGGCAGGGGCCTTGAACACTGAAGCTTTCTTT.